This T cell receptor (beta chain) was documented in a study of cytomegalovirus exposure and HLA in healthy donors (dated by TCRdb to between 2016 and 2019). For the study in its entirety: An earlier analysis of some 600 of the donors reported about 280 Gb of sequence data and 100 million to 120 million unique TCR beta sequences obtained from approximately 180 million T cells. A later analysis re-examined previously published TCR beta repertoires from hundreds of donors and added high-resolution HLA genotyping to investigate patterns of TCR occurrence. In addition to the first cohort of approximately 670 subjects, a separate validation cohort of 120 different subjects was used. Genome-wide SNP genotypes for about 60% of the roughly 670 donors were used in a later genetic analysis, which treated that subset as a discovery cohort. Class I and class II HLA loci were covered by the typing at four-digit resolution. The T cell repertoires of several hundred subjects were profiled by immunosequencing and related to cytomegalovirus serostatus. Across 300 to 500 genotyped donors of the cohort, an average of about 240,000 unique TCR beta nucleotide sequences per donor were sequenced, and 15% to 20% of those sequences were non-productive. Roughly 5 DR-DQ haplotypes were treated as single units for association and clustering because of strong linkage in the cohort. All discovery cohort repertoires had been generated using a single sequencing platform. Of the 300 to 500 genotyped donors, over 80% were placed in the genetic ancestry cluster associated with self-reported Caucasian donors. About 300 gigabases of sequencing data and 70 million to 85 million unique TCR sequences were included in an early release covering roughly 600 HLA-typed donors. The later analysis used no new phenotypic data to find candidate immune exposures, relying instead on TCR beta sequences and their occurrence across donors. Donor age, sex, ethnicity and CMV serostatus were collected together with the repertoire data. High-throughput TCR immunosequencing, statistical association of individual TCRs with disease status, and machine learning were combined to predict cytomegalovirus infection status. The study aimed to test whether cataloging public T cell receptors could reveal signatures of past pathogen exposure. To decide whether each TCR beta V gene segment behaved as functional or pseudogenic, an earlier analysis of approximately 620 of the donors relied on high-throughput TCR beta sequencing. The number of typed donors differed by locus: 629-630 for A, B, C, DRB1 and DQB1; approximately 530 for DQA1; 606 for DPA1; and around 450 for DPB1.

Turning to this clone: What this receptor recognizes is not known. No qualities accompany the bases; no much larger clone lies one base away.

Study-level results and caveats: The cohort was sequenced for TCR beta chains only, and without alpha or paired-chain data the features that could be detected were limited. A further reported finding was that TCR beta sequences accurately predicted the HLA-A and HLA-B alleles for most subjects in the first cohort. Because HLA typing was missing for some donors at each locus, association tests included only the typed subset. It was suggested by the authors that the approach could potentially be generalized to other disease states and immunological phenotypes. Across donors, most TCR sequences were observed very rarely, whereas some public TCRs were present in many individuals. According to a later analysis, most CMV-associated TCR beta chains appeared to be HLA-restricted, and the HLA associations seemed to be driven largely by CMV exposure. In the study, 164 TCR beta chains were listed as associated with cytomegalovirus. A later analysis associated 15,000 to 20,000 TCR beta sequences with specific HLA alleles at a false discovery rate of 0.05. In a later analysis, several top co-occurrence clusters were reported to appear linked to parvovirus B19, influenza, CMV and Epstein-Barr virus. According to a later genetic analysis, donors in an Asian-associated ancestry cluster had fewer N-insertions in productive TCRs than the approximately 670-donor mean. Presence/absence analyses assumed roughly uniform sequencing depth across donors, an assumption that may not hold. Three of the identified cytomegalovirus-associated TCR beta chains were confirmed in vitro to be specific for cytomegalovirus antigens. In a later analysis, HLA-associated TCR beta chains were found to be more clonally expanded and to have lower generation probabilities than equally common non-associated chains. An association between a missense DCLRE1C variant and V-gene and J-gene trimming of TCR beta chains was found in a later genetic analysis and replicated in an independent cohort. The classifier was reported to diagnose cytomegalovirus status with high specificity and sensitivity in both the original cohort and the validation cohort. Linkage disequilibrium might explain the correlated functional status among segregating V segments, but an unknown experimental factor could not be ruled out. An earlier analysis of some 560 of the donors showed that most TCR beta V segments appeared in productive rearrangements either about 87% or about 30% of the time, which broadly matched IMGT annotations. Assigning TCR associations to individual alleles was difficult when HLA alleles, especially DR and DQ, strongly co-occurred. The sequencing pipeline was judged likely to have produced a cluster of highly shared sequence variants as a technical artifact. CMV serostatus was the only immune exposure information available for the cohort. The earlier analysis of approximately 590 of the donors excluded fewer than 20 rarely observed V segments, including chromosome 9 orphons, because counts were too low. In a later analysis, the rate of TCR association differed among HLA loci, with DRB1 alleles having the most associated TCRs and HLA-C alleles having the fewest. Some IMGT-functional V segments, including TRBV6-2 and TRBV6-3, could not be distinguished by the 87-base-pair reads and were therefore excluded.

CDR1 and CDR2 are drawn from the germline V gene: SGHDN, FVKESK. Taken from cysteine to phenylalanine, the CDR3 has 11 residues. Only the CDR3 region is kept as DNA, spanning 33 bases read in frame from base 1. V gives up 8 bases and J gives up 10 bases, and the segment between their germline ends measures 14 bases. Receptor libraries were prepared by the immunoSEQ multiplex PCR assay. For the multiplex PCR, a mixture combining 60 forward primers for TCR Vbeta segments and 13 reverse primers for TCR Jbeta segments was used. The CDR3 region of rearranged TCR beta genes was amplified from genomic DNA with a multiplex PCR assay. The Illumina HiSeq System was used to sequence the amplified TCR beta libraries as 87-base-pair reads. The authors' analysis ran thus. A later analysis counted some 80 million unique TCR beta chains across the 550 to 800 repertoires, and 10 million to 12 million of these chains were shared by at least two donors. Raw reads were error-corrected and collapsed into unique sequences with a nearest-neighbor algorithm that merged closely related sequences to remove PCR and sequencing errors. V, D and J gene segments were assigned by aligning CDR3 sequences to IMGT reference sequences. For a sequence to be retained, a match of at least six nucleotides to both a V gene segment and a J gene segment was required. A rearrangement was called productive if the CDR3 had no stop codons and remained in frame with V and J, and every other rearrangement was called non-productive. CDR3 was defined according to IMGT convention as the region running from the second conserved V-encoded cysteine to the conserved J-encoded phenylalanine. In an earlier analysis of 500 to 650 of the donors, sequences lacking an unambiguous match to a single V gene segment were excluded. An earlier analysis of 500 to 600 of the donors classified V segments as functional when productive rearrangements were above 56.7% and as segregating when the standard deviation between donors was above 5%. To diagnose cytomegalovirus status from the catalog of TCR beta chain sequences, a statistical classification framework was built. In a later analysis, V and J genes were assigned by comparing TCR nucleotide sequences against IMGT/GENE-DB human TR gene sequences. A later analysis assigned CDR3 sequences and most-parsimonious VDJ recombination scenarios with the TCRdist pipeline. In a later analysis, every TCR beta chain was defined by the combination of its CDR3 amino acid sequence and its V-gene family, and reads without a unique V-gene family were dropped. In a later analysis, several hundred highly shared, low-generation-probability nucleotide sequences were removed to address suspected cross-contamination and a sequencing artifact. For each public chain, a later analysis derived a clonal expansion index from normalized ranks of inferred template counts within each repertoire. In a later analysis, generation probabilities were computed using a VDJ recombination model fitted to out-of-frame rearrangements, and the results were checked against IGoR. In a later analysis, TCR-TCR, TCR-HLA and TCR-CMV co-occurrence was scored with hypergeometric tests, and a repertoire-size bias correction was applied to TCR pairs. In a later analysis, false discovery rates were estimated by permuting HLA or CMV assignments 20 times. In a later analysis, co-occurring TCRs were grouped using DBSCAN, with TCRdist sequence similarity added in when clustering inside HLA-allele-positive subsets. For co-occurrence clustering, repertoires with fewer than 30,000 or more than 120,000 public chains were excluded, along with five repertoires with anomalous nucleotide sharing. TCRdb took this table from immuneACCESS and kept in-frame rearrangements with V and J called. Such tables lack part of the clones; where checked against another copy, unresolved V genes explain under half of the gap, and the rest is unexplained. The D gene and trimming were derived from the DNA, and the V and J assignments and clone size from that table. The table for this sample lists under 65,000 clones; 82% of them were counted only once. The ten largest clones add up to approximately 3% of the sample.

The cohort was made up of approximately 700 healthy bone marrow donors. At the time of sampling, all cohort members were nominally healthy, though unrecorded immune exposures were likely present. The donor was CMV seronegative and was included in the group of several hundred seronegative cohort members. Every donor gave a peripheral blood sample, and the peripheral blood mononuclear cells from that sample were used for TCR beta sequencing. The Qiagen DNeasy Blood Extraction Kit was used to extract genomic DNA from the blood cell samples. Sequenced sample: PBMCs. This chain joins TRBV14 to TRBJ1-1; no D gene can be assigned with confidence. The origin of this receptor is a woman between 18 and 29 years old in good health and CMV-seronegative. Here the CDR3 is given as CASVGQVVAFF. The DNA is as follows: TGTGCCAGCGTGGGCCAGGTGGTAGCTTTCTTT.